This T cell receptor (beta chain) was sequenced for a study of cytomegalovirus exposure and HLA in healthy donors. General observations from the study: Across all donors, roughly uniform sequencing depth was an assumption of the presence/absence analyses.

J gave up 4 bases and V 5 bases, and 9 bases lay outside the gene matches. The germline gives CDR1 SGHTA, CDR2 FQGTGA. This CDR3 spans 15 amino acids. Researchers ran the PCR with 60 Vbeta and 13 Jbeta primers. Sequencing was performed with immunoSEQ multiplex PCR; in TCRdb, only in-frame clones are kept and a portion is missing. The sample holds 97,000 or so clones, about 81% seen once. Comment on this clone: What it binds is not known.

The chain carries TRBV7-3 and TRBJ1-2, with 8 bases lining up with TRBD1. This TCR came from a man between 40 and 49 years old in good health and CMV-seronegative. Material: PBMCs. The DNA for the CDR3 is TGTGCCAGCAGCCCCTCAGGGGGCGATCGCTATGGCTACACCTTC. Translating it yields CASSPSGGDRYGYTF.